This note documents a single T cell receptor beta chain sequence. Its antigen is currently unknown. HTBI primers from iRepertoire and Arm-PCR of CDR3 regions yielded the TCR beta libraries. TCRdb reprocessed the multiplex PCR reads via MiXCR and lists one record per CDR3 protein. The table records a few hundred thousand distinct CDR3 sequences, about 22% of them present only once. Time point noted: persistent/refractory GD, antithyroid drugs over 5 years with positive TRAb. RNA extracted from PBMCs served as the sequencing template. EDTA tubes received about 8.2 milliliters of drawn peripheral blood. This CDR3 region has 16 residues. Looked up from germline, CDR1 is MDHEN and CDR2 is SYDVKM. Between the trimmed V and J ends, which lost 5 bases and 8 bases, there was a span of 24 bases. This record comes from a study of regulatory T cells in long-lasting Graves disease. General study results and limits: Study was limited to peripheral blood, excluding thyroid tissue.

The chain uses TRBV28 and TRBJ1-2, with a weak D call TRBD1 (5 bases). The clonotype was recovered from a female donor with Graves disease. The starting material was peripheral blood mononuclear cells (PBMCs), obtained when the disease was refractory, from a patient treated with antithyroid drugs. The CDR3 is CASSPRGRGAPIGYTF. CDR3 nucleotide sequence: TGTGCCAGCAGTCCCCGCGGTAGAGGGGCTCCAATCGGCTACACCTTC.